These T cell receptor beta chains were read from a single sample in a study of blood T cell repertoires in COVID-19. Produced via immunoSEQ multiplex PCR; TCRdb's table is partial and in-frame only. The data hold approximately 150,000 clones, with around 74% observed a single time. Sequenced material: peripheral blood. Every receptor here comes from a woman in her sixties with COVID-19, enrolled during active disease. CDR3s include the opening cysteine and the closing phenylalanine or tryptophan. D genes are given only for firm matches. The size of a clone is reported for some rows only, either as once, few or many, or as a class for expanded clones.

NA | TRBJ1-3 | TRBV12-3/TRBV12-4 | once | CASSSGSGNTIYF | TGTGCCAGCAGTTCGGGGAGCGGAAACACCATATATTTT
TRBD2 | TRBJ2-5 | TRBV11-2 | NA | CASSLRLAGGEETQYF | TGTGCCAGCAGCTTAAGACTAGCGGGGGGGGAGGAGACCCAGTACTTC
TRBD1 | TRBJ1-5 | TRBV7-6 | NA | CASSPGQGVNQPQHF | TGTGCCAGCAGCCCGGGACAGGGGGTAAATCAGCCCCAGCATTTT
NA | TRBJ2-3 | TRBV10-3 | NA | CAISERVDGADTQYF | TGTGCCATCAGTGAGCGGGTAGATGGCGCAGATACGCAGTATTTT
TRBD1 | TRBJ2-5 | TRBV4-2 | NA | CASSQDKRGQGRLETQYF | TGTGCCAGCAGCCAAGATAAAAGGGGACAGGGACGCTTAGAGACCCAGTACTTC
TRBD1 | TRBJ2-1 | TRBV11-2 | NA | CASSLIQGAVEQFF | TGTGCCAGCAGCTTAATCCAGGGGGCTGTTGAGCAGTTCTTC
NA | TRBJ2-5 | TRBV3-1/TRBV3-2 | NA | CASSQFRGVQETQYF | TGTGCCAGCAGCCAATTCCGCGGGGTCCAAGAGACCCAGTACTTC
TRBD2 | TRBJ2-7 | TRBV11-2 | NA | CASSPGRASDEQYF | TGTGCCAGCAGCCCGGGGAGGGCCTCGGACGAGCAGTACTTC
NA | TRBJ1-4 | TRBV5-1 | NA | CASSLDRGREKLFF | TGCGCCAGCAGCTTGGACCGGGGAAGAGAAAAACTGTTTTTT
TRBD1 | TRBJ2-1 | TRBV27 | NA | CASSLGTVDNEQFF | TGTGCCAGCAGTTTGGGGACAGTGGACAATGAGCAGTTCTTC
NA | TRBJ1-2 | TRBV7-9 | NA | CASSIPAVIGEGYTF | TGTGCCAGCAGCATCCCGGCGGTCATAGGAGAAGGCTACACCTTC
NA | TRBJ1-1 | TRBV18 | once | CASSPTGSINTEAFF | TGTGCCAGCTCACCAACGGGGTCCATTAACACTGAAGCTTTCTTT
TRBD1 | TRBJ1-5 | TRBV6-5 | NA | CASRLGQGGYQPQHF | TGTGCCAGCAGGCTAGGACAGGGAGGGTATCAGCCCCAGCATTTT
NA | TRBJ1-1 | TRBV29-1 | few | CSAETGMNTEAFF | TGCAGCGCTGAGACGGGGATGAACACTGAAGCTTTCTTT
NA | TRBJ1-2 | TRBV28 | NA | CASSFRVNYGYTF | TGTGCCAGCAGTTTTCGGGTTAACTATGGCTACACCTTC